What follows is one TCR beta chain and its context. The source of the sample is a study of molecular identifiers for immune sequencing clone quantification. TCRdb analysed the PCR reads with MiXCR anew, one entry per CDR3 protein. The profile shows about 97,000 distinct CDR3 sequences, 30% to 35% of them singletons. Germline V gene lookup returns CDR1 DFQATT and CDR2 SNEGSKA (reference sequence). The CDR3 spans 14 residues. Trimming took off 2 bases at V and 8 bases at J, with 15 bases between the two ends. This TCR derives from a human donor in good health. Some libraries in this study had Jurkat cell RNA spiked in. V usage is TRBV20-1 and J usage is TRBJ1-4, with D uncertain. Sequenced input: naive CD8+ T cells from blood, with Jurkat cell RNA spiked in. Subset noted: FACS-sorted CD8+CD4-CCR7+CD45RA+ naive T cells. The DNA of the CDR3 is TGCAGTGCTAGAACAACGGCCTCGGGGGAAAAACTGTTTTTT. It specifies CSARTTASGEKLFF.